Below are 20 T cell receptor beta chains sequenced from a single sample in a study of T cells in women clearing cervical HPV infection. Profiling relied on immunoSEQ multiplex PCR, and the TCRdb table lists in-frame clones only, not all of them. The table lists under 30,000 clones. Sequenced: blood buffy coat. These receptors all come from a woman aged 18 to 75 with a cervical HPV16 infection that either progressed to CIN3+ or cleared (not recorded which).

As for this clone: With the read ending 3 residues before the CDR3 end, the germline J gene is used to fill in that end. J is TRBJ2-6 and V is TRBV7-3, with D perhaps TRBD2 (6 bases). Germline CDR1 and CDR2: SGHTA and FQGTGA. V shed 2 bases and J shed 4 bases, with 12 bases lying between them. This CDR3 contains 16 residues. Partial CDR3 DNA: TGTGCCAGCAGCTTAGTTAGCGGCCCAGGGGCCAACGTC. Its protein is CASSLVSGPGANV. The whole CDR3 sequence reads CASSLVSGPGANVLTF.

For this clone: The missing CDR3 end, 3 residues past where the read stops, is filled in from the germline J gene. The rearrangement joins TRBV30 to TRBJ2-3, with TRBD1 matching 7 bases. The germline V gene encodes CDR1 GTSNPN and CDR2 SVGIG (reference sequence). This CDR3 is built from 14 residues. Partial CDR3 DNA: TGTGCCTGGAGTTCCTATGGGCAGGGACAGCCG. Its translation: CAWSSYGQGQP. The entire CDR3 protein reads CAWSSYGQGQPQYF.

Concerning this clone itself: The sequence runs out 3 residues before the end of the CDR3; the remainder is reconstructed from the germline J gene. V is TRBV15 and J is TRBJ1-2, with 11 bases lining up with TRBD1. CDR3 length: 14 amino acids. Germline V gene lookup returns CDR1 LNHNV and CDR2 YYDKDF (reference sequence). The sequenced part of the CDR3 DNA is TGTGCCACTGATCAGGGACAGGGGGTTAGCGGC. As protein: CATDQGQGVSG. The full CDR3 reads CATDQGQGVSGYTF.

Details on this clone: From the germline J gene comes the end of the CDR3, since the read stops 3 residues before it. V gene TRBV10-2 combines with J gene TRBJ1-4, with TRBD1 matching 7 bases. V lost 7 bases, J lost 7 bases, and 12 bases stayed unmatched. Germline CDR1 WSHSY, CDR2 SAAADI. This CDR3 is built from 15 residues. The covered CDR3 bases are TGCGCCAGCAAGGAAGGGACAGCGAGGGGTGAAAAA. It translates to CASKEGTARGEK. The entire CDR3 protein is CASKEGTARGEKLFF.

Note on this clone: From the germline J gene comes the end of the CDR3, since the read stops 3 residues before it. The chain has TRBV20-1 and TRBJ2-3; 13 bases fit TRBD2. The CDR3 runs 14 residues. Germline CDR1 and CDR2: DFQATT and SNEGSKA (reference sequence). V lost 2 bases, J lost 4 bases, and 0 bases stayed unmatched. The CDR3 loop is CSARTSGGADTQYF. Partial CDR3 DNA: TGCAGTGCTAGAACTAGCGGGGGGGCAGATACG.

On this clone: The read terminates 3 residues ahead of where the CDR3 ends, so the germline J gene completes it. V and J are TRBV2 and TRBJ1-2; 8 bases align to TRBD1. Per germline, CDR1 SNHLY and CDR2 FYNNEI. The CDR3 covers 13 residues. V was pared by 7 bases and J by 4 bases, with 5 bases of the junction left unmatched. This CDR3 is CASTTGTGYGYTF. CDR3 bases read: TGTGCCAGCACTACCGGGACAGGCTATGGC.

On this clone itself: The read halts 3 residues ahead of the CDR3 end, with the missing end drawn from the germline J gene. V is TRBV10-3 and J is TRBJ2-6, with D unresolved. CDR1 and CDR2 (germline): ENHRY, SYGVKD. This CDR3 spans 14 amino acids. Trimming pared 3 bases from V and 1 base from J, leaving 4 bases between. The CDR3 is CAISEGSGANVLTF. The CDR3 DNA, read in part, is TGTGCCATCAGTGAAGGGTCTGGGGCCAACGTC.

This CDR3 is CASSFRSSASGRDNEQFF. The DNA read from the CDR3 is TGCGCCAGCAGCTTCCGGTCAAGTGCTAGCGGGAGGGACAATGAG. The rearrangement uses TRBV5-1 and TRBJ2-1, with 12 nucleotides matching TRBD2. The CDR3 is cut off 3 residues early in the read; its end comes from the germline J gene. The CDR3 is made up of 18 amino acids. Germline-derived CDR1 and CDR2 are SGHRS and YFSETQ. The ends lost 2 bases at V and 5 bases at J; junction bases unmatched: 11.

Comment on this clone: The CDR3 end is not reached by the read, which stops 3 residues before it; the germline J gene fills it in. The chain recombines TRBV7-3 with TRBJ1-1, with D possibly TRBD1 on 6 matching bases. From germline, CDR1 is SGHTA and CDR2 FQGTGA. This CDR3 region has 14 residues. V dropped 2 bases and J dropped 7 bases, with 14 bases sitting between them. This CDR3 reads CASSLEGGEFEAFF. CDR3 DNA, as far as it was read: TGTGCCAGCAGCTTAGAAGGGGGGGAGTTTGAA.

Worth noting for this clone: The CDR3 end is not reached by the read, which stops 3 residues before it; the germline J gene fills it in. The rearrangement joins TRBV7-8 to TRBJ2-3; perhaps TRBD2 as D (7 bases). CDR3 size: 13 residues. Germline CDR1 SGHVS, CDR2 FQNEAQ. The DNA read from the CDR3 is TGTGCCAGCAGCCCGGGGGGCCATCAGCCG. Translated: CASSPGGHQP. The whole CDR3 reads CASSPGGHQPQYF.

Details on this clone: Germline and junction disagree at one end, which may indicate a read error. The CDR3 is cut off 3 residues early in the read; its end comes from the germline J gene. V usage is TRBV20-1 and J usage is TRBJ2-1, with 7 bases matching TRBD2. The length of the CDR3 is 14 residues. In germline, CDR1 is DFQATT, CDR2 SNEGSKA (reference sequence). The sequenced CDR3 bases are TGCAGTGTTAGAGGGCACGGGGGGTACAATGAG. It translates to CSVRGHGGYNE. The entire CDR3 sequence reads CSVRGHGGYNEQFF.

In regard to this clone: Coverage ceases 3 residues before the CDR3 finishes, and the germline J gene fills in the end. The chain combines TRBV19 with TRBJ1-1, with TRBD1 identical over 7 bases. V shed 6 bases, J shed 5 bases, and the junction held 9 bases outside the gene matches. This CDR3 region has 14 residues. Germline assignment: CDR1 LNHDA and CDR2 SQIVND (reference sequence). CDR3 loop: CASSLTGFFTEAFF. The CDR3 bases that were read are TGTGCCAGTAGCTTGACAGGGTTTTTTACTGAA.

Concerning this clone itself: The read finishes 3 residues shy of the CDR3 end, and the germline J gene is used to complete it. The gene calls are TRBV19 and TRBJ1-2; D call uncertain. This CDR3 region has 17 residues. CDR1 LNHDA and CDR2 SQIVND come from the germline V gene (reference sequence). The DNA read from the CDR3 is TGTGCCAGTAGGAAACTAGCGGGAGGTAGCACAAGGGATACC. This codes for CASRKLAGGSTRDT. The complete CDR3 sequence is CASRKLAGGSTRDTYTF.

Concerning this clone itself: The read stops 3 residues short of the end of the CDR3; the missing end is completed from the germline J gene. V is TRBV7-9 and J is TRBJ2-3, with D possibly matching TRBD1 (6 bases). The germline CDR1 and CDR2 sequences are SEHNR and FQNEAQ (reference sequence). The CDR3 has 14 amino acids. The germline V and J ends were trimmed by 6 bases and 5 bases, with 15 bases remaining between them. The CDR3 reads CASRRTGLGDTQYF. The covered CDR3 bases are TGTGCCAGCAGACGAACAGGGTTGGGAGATACG.

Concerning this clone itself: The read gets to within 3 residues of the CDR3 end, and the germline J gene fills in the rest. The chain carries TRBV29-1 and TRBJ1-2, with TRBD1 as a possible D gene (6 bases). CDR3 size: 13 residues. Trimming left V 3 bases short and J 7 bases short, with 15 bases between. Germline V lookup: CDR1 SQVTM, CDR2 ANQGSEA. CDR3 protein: CSVDVSRGRGYTF. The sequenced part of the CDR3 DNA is TGCAGCGTTGACGTCTCCAGGGGTCGTGGC.

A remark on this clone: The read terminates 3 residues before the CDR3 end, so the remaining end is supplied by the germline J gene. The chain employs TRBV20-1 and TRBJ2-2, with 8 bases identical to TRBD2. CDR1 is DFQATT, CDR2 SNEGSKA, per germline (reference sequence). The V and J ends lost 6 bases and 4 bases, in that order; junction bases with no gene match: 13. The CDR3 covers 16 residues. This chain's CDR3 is CSATGGAQRATGELFF. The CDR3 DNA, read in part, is TGCAGTGCCACGGGAGGGGCCCAAAGGGCCACCGGGGAG.

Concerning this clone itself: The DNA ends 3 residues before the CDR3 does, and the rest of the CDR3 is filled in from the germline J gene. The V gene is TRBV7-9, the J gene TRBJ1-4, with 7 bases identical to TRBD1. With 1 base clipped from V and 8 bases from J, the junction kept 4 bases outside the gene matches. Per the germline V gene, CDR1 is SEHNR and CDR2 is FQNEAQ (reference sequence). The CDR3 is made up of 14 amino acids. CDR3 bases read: TGTGCCAGCAGCTTAGGGGGACAGACAGAAAAA. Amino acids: CASSLGGQTEK. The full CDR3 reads CASSLGGQTEKLFF.

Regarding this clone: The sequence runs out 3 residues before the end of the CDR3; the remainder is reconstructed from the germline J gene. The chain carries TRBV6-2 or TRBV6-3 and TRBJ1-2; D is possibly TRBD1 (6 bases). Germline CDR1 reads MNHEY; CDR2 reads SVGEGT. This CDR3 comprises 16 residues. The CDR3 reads CASRRSGTQGQMSYTF. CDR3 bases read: TGTGCCAGCAGGCGATCCGGGACACAGGGCCAAATGAGC.

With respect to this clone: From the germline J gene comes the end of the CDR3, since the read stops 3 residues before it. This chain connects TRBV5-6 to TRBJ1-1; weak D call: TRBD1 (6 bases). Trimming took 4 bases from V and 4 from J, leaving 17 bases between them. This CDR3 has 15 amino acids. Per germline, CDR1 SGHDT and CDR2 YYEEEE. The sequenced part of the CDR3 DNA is TGTGCCAGCAGCCTACCGGACAGTTCAGGCACTGAA. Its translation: CASSLPDSSGTE. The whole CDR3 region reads CASSLPDSSGTEAFF.

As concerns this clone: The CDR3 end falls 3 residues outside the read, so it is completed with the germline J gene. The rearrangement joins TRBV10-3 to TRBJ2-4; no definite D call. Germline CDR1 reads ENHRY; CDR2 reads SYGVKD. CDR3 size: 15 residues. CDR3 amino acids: CAISQARRIDDDQYF. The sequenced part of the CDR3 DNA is TGTGCCATCAGTCAAGCCAGGCGTATCGACGACGAT.